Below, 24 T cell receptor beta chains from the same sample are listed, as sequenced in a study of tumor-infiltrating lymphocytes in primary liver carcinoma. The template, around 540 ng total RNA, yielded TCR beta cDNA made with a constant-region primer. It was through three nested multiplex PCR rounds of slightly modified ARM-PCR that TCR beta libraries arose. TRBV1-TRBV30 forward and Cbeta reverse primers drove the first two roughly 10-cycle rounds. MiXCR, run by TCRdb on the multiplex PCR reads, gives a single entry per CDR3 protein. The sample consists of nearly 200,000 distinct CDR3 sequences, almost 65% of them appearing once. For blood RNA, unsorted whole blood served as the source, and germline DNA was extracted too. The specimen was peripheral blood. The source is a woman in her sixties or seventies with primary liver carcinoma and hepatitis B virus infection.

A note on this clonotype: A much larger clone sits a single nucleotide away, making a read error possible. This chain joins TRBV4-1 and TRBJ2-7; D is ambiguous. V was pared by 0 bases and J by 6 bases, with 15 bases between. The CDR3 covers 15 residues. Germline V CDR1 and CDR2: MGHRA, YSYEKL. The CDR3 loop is CASSQETVPLGEQYF. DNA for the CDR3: TGCGCCAGCAGCCAAGAGACCGTGCCCCTCGGCGAGCAGTACTTC.

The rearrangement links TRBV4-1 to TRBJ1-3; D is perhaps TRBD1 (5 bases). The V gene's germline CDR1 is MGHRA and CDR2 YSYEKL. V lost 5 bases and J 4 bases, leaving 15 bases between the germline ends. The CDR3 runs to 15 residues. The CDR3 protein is CASSDSSIGGNTIYF. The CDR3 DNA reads TGCGCCAGCAGCGACAGTTCCATCGGGGGAAACACCATATATTTT.

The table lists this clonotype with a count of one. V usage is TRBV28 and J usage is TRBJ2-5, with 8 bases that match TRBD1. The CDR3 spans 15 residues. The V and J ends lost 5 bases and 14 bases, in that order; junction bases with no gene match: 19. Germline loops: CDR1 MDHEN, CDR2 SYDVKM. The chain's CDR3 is CASSQRAGGAETHYF. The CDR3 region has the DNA TGTGCCAGCAGTCAGAGGGCAGGGGGCGCGGAGACTCACTACTTC.

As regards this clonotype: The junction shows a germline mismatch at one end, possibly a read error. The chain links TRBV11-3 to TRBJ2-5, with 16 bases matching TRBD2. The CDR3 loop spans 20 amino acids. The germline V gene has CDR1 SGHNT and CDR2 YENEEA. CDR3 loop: CAISSLGTGTSGRVLETQYF. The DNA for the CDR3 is TGTGCCATCAGCTCCTTGGGTACTGGGACTAGCGGGAGGGTTCTGGAGACCCAATACTTC. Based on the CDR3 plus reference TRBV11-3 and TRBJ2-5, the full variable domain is EAGVVQSPRYKIIEKKQPVAFWCNPISGHNTLYWYLQNLGQGPELLIRYENEEAVDDSQLPKDRFSAERLKGVDSTLKIQPAELGDSAVYLCAISSLGTGTSGRVLETQYFGPGTRLLVL.

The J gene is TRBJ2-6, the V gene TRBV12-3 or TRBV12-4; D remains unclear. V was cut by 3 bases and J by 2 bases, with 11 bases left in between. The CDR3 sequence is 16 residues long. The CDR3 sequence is CASSFVKGAGANVLTF. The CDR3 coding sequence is TGTGCCAGCAGTTTTGTCAAGGGCGCTGGGGCCAACGTCCTGACTTTC.

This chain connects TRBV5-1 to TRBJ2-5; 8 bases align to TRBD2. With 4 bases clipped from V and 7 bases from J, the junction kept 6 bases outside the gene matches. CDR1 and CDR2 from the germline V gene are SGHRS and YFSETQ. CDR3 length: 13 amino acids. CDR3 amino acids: CASSMTREGTQYF. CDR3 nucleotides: TGCGCCAGCAGCATGACTCGGGAGGGGACCCAGTACTTC.

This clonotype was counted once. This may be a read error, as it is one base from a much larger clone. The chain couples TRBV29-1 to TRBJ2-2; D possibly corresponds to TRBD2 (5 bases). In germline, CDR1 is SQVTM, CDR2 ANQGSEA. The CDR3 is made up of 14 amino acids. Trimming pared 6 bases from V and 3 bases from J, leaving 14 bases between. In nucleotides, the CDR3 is TGCAGCGTGAAACTAGGACTGTACACCGGGGAGCTGTTTTTT. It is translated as CSVKLGLYTGELFF.

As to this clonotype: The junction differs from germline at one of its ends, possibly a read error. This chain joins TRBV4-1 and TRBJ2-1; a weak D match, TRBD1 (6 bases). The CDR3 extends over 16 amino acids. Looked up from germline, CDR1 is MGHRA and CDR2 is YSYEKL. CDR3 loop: CASNQGTRSSYNEQFF. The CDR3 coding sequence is TGCGCCAGCAACCAAGGGACACGAAGCTCCTACAATGAGCAGTTCTTC.

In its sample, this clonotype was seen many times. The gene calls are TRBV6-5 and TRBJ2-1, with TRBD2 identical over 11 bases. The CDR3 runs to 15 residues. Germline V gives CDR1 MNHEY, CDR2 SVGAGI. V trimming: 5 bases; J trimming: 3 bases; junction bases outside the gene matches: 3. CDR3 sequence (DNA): TGTGCCAGCAGTCCAACTAGCGGGGGCTACAATGAGCAGTTCTTC. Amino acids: CASSPTSGGYNEQFF.

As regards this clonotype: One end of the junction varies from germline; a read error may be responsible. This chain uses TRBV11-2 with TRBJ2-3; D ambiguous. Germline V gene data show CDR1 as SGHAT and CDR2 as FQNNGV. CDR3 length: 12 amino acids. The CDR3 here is CAGSSTVHAQYF. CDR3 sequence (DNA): TGTGCCGGCAGCTCGACTGTTCATGCGCAATATTTT.

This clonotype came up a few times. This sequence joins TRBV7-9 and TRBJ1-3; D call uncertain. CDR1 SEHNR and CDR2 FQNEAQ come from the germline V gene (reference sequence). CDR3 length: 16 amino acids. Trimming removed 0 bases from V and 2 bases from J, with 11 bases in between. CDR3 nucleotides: TGTGCCAGCAGCTTAGCCTATACTGACGCTGGAAACACCATATATTTT. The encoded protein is CASSLAYTDAGNTIYF.

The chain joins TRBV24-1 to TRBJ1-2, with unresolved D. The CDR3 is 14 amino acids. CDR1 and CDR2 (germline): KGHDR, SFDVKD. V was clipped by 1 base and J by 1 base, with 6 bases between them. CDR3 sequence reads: CATSDFSINYGYTF. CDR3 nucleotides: TGTGCCACCAGTGATTTCAGCATTAACTATGGCTACACCTTC.

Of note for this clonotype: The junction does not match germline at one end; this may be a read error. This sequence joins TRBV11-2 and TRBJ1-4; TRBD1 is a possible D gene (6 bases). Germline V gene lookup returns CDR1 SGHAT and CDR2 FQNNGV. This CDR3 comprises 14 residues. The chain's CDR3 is CARSDTGHEEKLLF. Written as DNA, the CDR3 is TGTGCCAGGAGCGATACGGGACATGAAGAAAAACTGCTTTTT.

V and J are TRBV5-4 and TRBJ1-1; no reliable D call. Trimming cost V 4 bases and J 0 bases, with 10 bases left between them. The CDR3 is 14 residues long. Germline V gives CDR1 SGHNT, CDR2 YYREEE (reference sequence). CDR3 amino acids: CASSRSDVNTEAFF. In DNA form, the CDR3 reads TGTGCCAGCAGCCGGTCAGACGTGAACACTGAAGCTTTCTTT. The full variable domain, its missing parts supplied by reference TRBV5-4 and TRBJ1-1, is ETGVTQSPTHLIKTRGQQVTLRCSSQSGHNTVSWYQQALGQGPQFIFQYYREEENGRGNFPPRFSGLQFPNYSSELNVNALELDDSALYLCASSRSDVNTEAFFGQGTRLTVV.

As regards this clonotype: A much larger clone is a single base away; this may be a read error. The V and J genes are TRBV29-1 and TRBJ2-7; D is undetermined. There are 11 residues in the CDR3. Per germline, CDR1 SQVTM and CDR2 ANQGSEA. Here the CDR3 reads CSVEANYERYF. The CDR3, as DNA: TGCAGCGTTGAAGCCAACTACGAGCGGTACTTC.

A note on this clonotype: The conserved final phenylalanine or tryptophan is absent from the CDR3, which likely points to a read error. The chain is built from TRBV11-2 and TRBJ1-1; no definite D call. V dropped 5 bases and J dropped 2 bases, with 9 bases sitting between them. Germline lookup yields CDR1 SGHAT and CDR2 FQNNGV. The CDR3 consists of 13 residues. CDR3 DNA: TGTGCCAGCAGCCCTAGTTTAAACACTGAAGCTTTCTCT. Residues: CASSPSLNTEAFS.

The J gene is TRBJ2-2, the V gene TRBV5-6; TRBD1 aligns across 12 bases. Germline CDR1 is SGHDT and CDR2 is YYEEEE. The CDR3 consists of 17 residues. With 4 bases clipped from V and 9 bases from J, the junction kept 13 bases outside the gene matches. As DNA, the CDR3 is TGTGCCAGCAGCCCTTCCTCCGGGACAGGGGGCAGCTGGGAGCTGTTTTTT. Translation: CASSPSSGTGGSWELFF.

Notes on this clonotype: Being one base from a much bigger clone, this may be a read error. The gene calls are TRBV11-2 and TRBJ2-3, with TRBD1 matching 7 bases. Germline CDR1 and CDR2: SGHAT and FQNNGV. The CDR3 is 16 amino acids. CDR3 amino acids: CASSLAGQAITDTQCF. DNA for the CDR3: TGTGCCAGCAGCTTAGCCGGACAGGCGATCACAGATACGCAGTGTTTT.

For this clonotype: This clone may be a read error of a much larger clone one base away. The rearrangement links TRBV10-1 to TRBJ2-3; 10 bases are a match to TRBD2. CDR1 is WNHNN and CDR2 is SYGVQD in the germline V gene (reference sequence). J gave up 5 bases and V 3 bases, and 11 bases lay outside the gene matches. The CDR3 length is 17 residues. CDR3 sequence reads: CASSESASGRRRDTQYF. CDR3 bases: TGCGCCAGCAGTGAATCGGCTAGCGGGAGACGGAGAGATACGCAGTATTTT.

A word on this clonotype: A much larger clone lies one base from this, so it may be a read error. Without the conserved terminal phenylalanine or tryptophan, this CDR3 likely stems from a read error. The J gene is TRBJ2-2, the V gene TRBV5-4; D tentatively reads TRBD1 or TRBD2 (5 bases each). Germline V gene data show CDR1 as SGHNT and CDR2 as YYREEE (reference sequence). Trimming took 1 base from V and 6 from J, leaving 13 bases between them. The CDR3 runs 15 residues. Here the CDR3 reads CASSLSGTMAGELFS. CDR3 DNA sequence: TGTGCCAGCAGCTTGTCCGGGACGATGGCCGGGGAGCTGTTTTCT.

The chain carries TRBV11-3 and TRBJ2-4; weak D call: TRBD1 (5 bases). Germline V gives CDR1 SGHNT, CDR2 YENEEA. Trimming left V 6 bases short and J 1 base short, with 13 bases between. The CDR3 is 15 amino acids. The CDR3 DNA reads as TGTGCCAGCAGGCCGCCCAGGGCTGCCAAAAACATTCAGTACTTC. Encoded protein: CASRPPRAAKNIQYF.

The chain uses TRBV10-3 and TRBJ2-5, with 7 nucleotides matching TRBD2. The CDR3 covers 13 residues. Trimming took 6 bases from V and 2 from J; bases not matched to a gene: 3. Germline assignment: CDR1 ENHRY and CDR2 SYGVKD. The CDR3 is CAISLAVQETQYF. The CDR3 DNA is TGTGCCATCAGCCTAGCGGTACAAGAGACCCAGTACTTC.

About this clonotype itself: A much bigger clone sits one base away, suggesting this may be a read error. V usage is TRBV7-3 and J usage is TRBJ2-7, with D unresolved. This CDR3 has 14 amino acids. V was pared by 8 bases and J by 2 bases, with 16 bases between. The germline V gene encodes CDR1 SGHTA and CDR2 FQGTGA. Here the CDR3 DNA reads TGTGCCAGCGGCCTATACAGTCAACCCTACGAGCAGTACTTC. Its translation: CASGLYSQPYEQYF.

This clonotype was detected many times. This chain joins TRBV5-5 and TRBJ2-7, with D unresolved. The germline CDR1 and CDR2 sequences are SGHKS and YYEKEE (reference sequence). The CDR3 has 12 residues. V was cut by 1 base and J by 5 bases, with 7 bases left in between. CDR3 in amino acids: CASSLFRDEQYF. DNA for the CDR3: TGTGCCAGCAGCTTGTTTAGGGACGAGCAGTACTTC. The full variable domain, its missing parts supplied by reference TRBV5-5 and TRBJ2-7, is DAGVTQSPTHLIKTRGQQVTLRCSPISGHKSVSWYQQVLGQGPQFIFQYYEKEERGRGNFPDRFSARQFPNYSSELNVNALLLGDSALYLCASSLFRDEQYFGPGTRLTVT.